What follows are 15 T cell receptor beta chains derived from one specimen sequenced in a study of cytomegalovirus exposure and HLA in healthy donors. Both 60 Vbeta primers and 13 Jbeta primers went into the PCR. Sequenced by immunoSEQ multiplex PCR; TCRdb stores in-frame clones only, minus some. This table has approximately 92,000 clones, approximately 84% appearing once. Sequencing was performed on PBMCs. Receptor source: a girl aged 2 to 10 in good health and CMV-seropositive.

The chain carries TRBV18 and TRBJ1-2; 9 nucleotides align to TRBD1. V shed 3 bases and J 0 bases; nucleotides not matched to a gene: 14. Germline V lookup: CDR1 KGHSH, CDR2 LQKENI. This CDR3 has 19 residues. CDR3 sequence: CASSPTTASTGGSNYGYTF. In DNA form, the CDR3 reads TGTGCCAGCTCACCTACAACCGCTTCTACAGGGGGCTCTAACTATGGCTACACCTTC.

The chain carries TRBV5-1 and TRBJ2-3, with 13 bases identical to TRBD2. This CDR3 comprises 17 residues. V dropped 2 bases and J dropped 0; count of bases not matched to a gene: 3. In germline, CDR1 is SGHRS, CDR2 YFSETQ. The CDR3 DNA is TGCGCCAGCAGCTTAGGGACTAGCGGGGATAGCACAGATACGCAGTATTTT. It specifies CASSLGTSGDSTDTQYF.

The J gene is TRBJ1-1, the V gene TRBV27, with 8 bases identical to TRBD1. The CDR3 consists of 15 residues. CDR1 and CDR2 from the germline V gene are MNHEY and SMNVEV (reference sequence). V shed 2 bases and J 5 bases; nucleotides not matched to a gene: 7. Here the CDR3 DNA reads TGTGCCAGCAGTTTAAGGGACAGGCTTGAAACTGAAGCTTTCTTT. Its protein product is CASSLRDRLETEAFF.

Here the CDR3 reads CASINSRVPYEQYF. In nucleotides, the CDR3 is TGTGCCAGCATTAATTCCAGGGTCCCCTACGAGCAGTACTTC. J is TRBJ2-7 and V is TRBV6-5; tentatively, D is TRBD1 (5 bases). CDR1 is MNHEY, CDR2 SVGAGI, per germline. V was pared by 7 bases and J by 2 bases, with 15 bases between. The CDR3 consists of 14 residues.

The V gene is TRBV9, the J gene TRBJ2-5; D is uncertain. Per germline, CDR1 SGDLS and CDR2 YYNGEE. The CDR3 contains 15 residues. V was shortened by 4 bases and J by 5 bases, with 18 bases between the two germline ends. The chain's CDR3 is CASSTAPVIGETQYF. CDR3 nucleotides: TGTGCCAGCAGCACCGCGCCCGTTATCGGGGAGACCCAGTACTTC.

This chain connects TRBV4-2 to TRBJ2-1; no reliable D call. Germline V CDR1 and CDR2: LGHNA, YNFKEQ. CDR3 length: 16 residues. V shed 1 base and J shed 0 bases, with 10 bases lying between them. CDR3 nucleotides: TGTGCCAGCAGCCAAGTCGCAACGAGCTCCTACAATGAGCAGTTCTTC. This codes for CASSQVATSSYNEQFF.

This clone was seen a handful of times. The J gene is TRBJ1-5, the V gene TRBV28; D gene uncertain. The CDR3 has 13 residues. CDR1 and CDR2 (germline): MDHEN, SYDVKM. The V and J ends lost 3 bases and 6 bases respectively, with 9 bases between them. The CDR3 sequence: CASSFPPGQPQHF. The CDR3 coding sequence is TGTGCCAGCAGTTTCCCTCCCGGTCAGCCCCAGCATTTT. Full variable domain (outside the CDR3, taken from reference TRBV28 and TRBJ1-5): DVKVTQSSRYLVKRTGEKVFLECVQDMDHENMFWYRQDPGLGLRLIYFSYDVKMKEKGDIPEGYSVSREKKERFSLILESASTNQTSMYLCASSFPPGQPQHFGDGTRLSIL.

CDR3 DNA sequence: TGTGCCAGCAGTTTGCGGGGACAGACCTACGAGCAGTACTTC. It specifies CASSLRGQTYEQYF. J is TRBJ2-7 and V is TRBV28; D may be TRBD1 (7 bases). This CDR3 is built from 14 residues. V lost 3 bases and J 2 bases, leaving 11 bases between the germline ends. Germline CDR1 reads MDHEN; CDR2 reads SYDVKM. Full variable domain (outside the CDR3, taken from reference TRBV28 and TRBJ2-7): DVKVTQSSRYLVKRTGEKVFLECVQDMDHENMFWYRQDPGLGLRLIYFSYDVKMKEKGDIPEGYSVSREKKERFSLILESASTNQTSMYLCASSLRGQTYEQYFGPGTRLTVT.

The rearrangement links TRBV2 to TRBJ2-7; D is perhaps TRBD1 (6 bases). Per germline, CDR1 SNHLY and CDR2 FYNNEI. This CDR3 has 13 amino acids. V was pared by 7 bases and J by 4 bases, with 14 bases between. Here the CDR3 DNA reads TGTGCCAGCACGCGGACAGAGTATTACGAGCAGTACTTC. This codes for CASTRTEYYEQYF.

This chain connects TRBV30 to TRBJ2-2; 7 bases align to TRBD1. CDR1 is GTSNPN and CDR2 is SVGIG in the germline V gene (reference sequence). The CDR3 consists of 13 residues. V lost 4 bases and J lost 6; bases outside the gene matches: 5. CDR3 loop: CAWKGQGAGELFF. The CDR3 DNA sequence: TGTGCCTGGAAAGGGCAGGGGGCCGGGGAGCTGTTTTTT.

This clone showed up just once. The chain combines TRBV5-6 with TRBJ1-5, with no clear D. Germline V gene sequence: CDR1 SGHDT, CDR2 YYEEEE. There are 14 residues in the CDR3. Trimming removed 4 bases at V and 3 bases at J, with 11 bases between. The CDR3 sequence is CASSRRAYNQPQHF. Here the CDR3 DNA reads TGTGCCAGCAGCAGGCGGGCCTACAATCAGCCCCAGCATTTT.

CDR3 DNA: TGTGCCAGCAGTAACCAGGGAGGGGTAGGCACTGAAGCTTTCTTT. It codes for CASSNQGGVGTEAFF. The rearrangement uses TRBV6-5 and TRBJ1-1, with a tentative D call TRBD1 (5 bases). Germline assignment: CDR1 MNHEY and CDR2 SVGAGI. Trimming shortened V by 5 bases and J by 4 bases, and 17 bases separated the two germline ends. The CDR3 runs 15 residues.

The CDR3 nucleotides read TGCGCCAGCAGCGAAGCGGGGAGGTATATTTCTGAGTACTTC. This encodes CASSEAGRYISEYF. The rearrangement uses TRBV10-2 and TRBJ2-7, with 7 positions matching TRBD2. This CDR3 contains 14 residues. Trimming at V came to 6 bases and at J to 11 bases, leaving 16 bases not matched to a gene. Germline V CDR1 and CDR2: WSHSY, SAAADI.

This clone was found a few times. The rearrangement joins TRBV9 to TRBJ1-1, with TRBD1 as a possible D gene (6 bases). CDR1 SGDLS and CDR2 YYNGEE come from the germline V gene. The V end was cut by 0 bases, the J end by 5 bases, with 14 bases between. The CDR3 totals 15 residues. The CDR3 sequence is CASSVALGAQTEAFF. As DNA, the CDR3 is TGTGCCAGCAGCGTAGCCCTGGGGGCACAAACTGAAGCTTTCTTT.

The chain carries TRBV4-3 and TRBJ2-7; D is uncertain. This CDR3 contains 17 residues. The germline V gene has CDR1 LGHNA and CDR2 YSLEER. Trimming took off 1 base at V and 2 bases at J, with 18 bases between the two ends. This CDR3 reads CASSQAHAATLTYEQYF. The DNA of the CDR3 is TGCGCCAGCAGCCAAGCGCACGCGGCAACGCTCACCTACGAGCAGTACTTC.